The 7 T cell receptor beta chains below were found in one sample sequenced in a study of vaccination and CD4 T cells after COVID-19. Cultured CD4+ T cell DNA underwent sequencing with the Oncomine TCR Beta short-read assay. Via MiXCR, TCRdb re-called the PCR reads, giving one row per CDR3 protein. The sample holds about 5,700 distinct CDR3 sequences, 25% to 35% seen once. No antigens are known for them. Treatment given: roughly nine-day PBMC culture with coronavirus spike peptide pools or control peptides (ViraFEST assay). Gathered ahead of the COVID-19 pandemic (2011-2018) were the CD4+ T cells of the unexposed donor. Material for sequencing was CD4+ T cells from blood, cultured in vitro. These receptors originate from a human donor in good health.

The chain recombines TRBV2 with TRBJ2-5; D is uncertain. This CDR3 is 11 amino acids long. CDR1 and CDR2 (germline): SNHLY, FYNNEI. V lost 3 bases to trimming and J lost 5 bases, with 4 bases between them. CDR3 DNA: TGTGCCAGCAGTGATTGGGAGACCCAGTACTTC. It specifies CASSDWETQYF. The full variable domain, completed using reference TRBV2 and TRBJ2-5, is EPEVTQTPSHQVTQMGQEVILRCVPISNHLYFYWYRQILGQKVEFLVSFYNNEISEKSEIFDDQFSVERPDGSNFTLKIRSTKLEDSAMYFCASSDWETQYFGPGTRLLVL.

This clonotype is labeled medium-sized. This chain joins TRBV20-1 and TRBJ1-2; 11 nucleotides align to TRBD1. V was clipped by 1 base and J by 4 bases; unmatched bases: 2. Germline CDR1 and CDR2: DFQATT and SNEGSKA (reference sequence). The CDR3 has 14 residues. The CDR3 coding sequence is TGCAGTGCTAGAGGGACAGGGGGCGCCTATGGCTACACCTTC. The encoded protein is CSARGTGGAYGYTF.

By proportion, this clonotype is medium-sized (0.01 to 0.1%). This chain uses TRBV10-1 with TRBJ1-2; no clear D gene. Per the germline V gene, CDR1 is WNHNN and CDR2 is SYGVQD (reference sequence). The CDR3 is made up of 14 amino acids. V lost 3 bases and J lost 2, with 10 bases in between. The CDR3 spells CASSDGTANYGYTF. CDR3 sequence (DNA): TGCGCCAGCAGTGACGGTACGGCAAACTATGGCTACACCTTC.

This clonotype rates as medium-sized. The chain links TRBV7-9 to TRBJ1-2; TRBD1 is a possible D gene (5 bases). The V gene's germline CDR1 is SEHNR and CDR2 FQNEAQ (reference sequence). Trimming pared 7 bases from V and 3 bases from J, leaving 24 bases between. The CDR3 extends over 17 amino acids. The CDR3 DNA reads TGTGCCAGCACCCCCATGATCGTCGGGGGGTCGTACTATGGCTACACCTTC. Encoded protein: CASTPMIVGGSYYGYTF.

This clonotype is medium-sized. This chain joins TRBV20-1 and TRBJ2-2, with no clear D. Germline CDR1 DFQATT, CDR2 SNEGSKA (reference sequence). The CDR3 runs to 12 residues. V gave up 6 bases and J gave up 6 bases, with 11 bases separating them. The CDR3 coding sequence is TGCAGTGCCCTCTCCCCGGCCGGGGAGCTGTTTTTT. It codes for CSALSPAGELFF.

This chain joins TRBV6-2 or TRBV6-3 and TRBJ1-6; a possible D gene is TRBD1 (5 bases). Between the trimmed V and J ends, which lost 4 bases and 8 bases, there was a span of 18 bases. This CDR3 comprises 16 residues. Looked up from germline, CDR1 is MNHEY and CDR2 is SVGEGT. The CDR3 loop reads CASSLTEPVGDSPLHF. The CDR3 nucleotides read TGTGCCAGCAGTTTGACAGAGCCAGTAGGGGATTCACCCCTCCACTTT.

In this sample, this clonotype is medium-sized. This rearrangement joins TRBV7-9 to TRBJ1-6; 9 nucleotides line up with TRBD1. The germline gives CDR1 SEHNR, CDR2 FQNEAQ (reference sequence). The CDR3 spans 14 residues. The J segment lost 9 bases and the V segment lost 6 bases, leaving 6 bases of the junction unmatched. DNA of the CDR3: TGTGCCAGCAGTTACGGACAGGGGACTTCACCCCTCCACTTT. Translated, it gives CASSYGQGTSPLHF.